Below are 29 T cell receptor beta chains sequenced from a single sample in a study of CD8 T cells in ankylosing spondylitis. Study-wide results and caveats: It appeared that ankylosing spondylitis blood was characterized by a TCR beta motif of 8 or 9 highly homologous variants.

Via MiXCR, TCRdb re-called the 5' RACE reads, giving one row per CDR3 protein. The sample gives over 700,000 distinct CDR3 sequences, roughly 19% of which show up once; 15% to 20% is in the top ten. These TCRs are of unknown antigen specificity. Specimen: blood, either unsorted or a sorted T cell fraction (not recorded which). Receptors originate from a male donor with ankylosing spondylitis.

This clonotype was recorded at least ten times. The V and J genes are TRBV12-3 or TRBV12-4 and TRBJ2-5, with D possibly being TRBD1 (7 bases). This CDR3 spans 15 amino acids. V dropped 5 bases and J dropped 3 bases, with 16 bases sitting between them. The CDR3 coding sequence is TGTGCCAGCAGTCCGGGGGACAGCGTCAAAGAGACCCAGTACTTC. This translates into CASSPGDSVKETQYF.

The chain combines TRBV7-9 with TRBJ1-2, with D possibly being TRBD1 (5 bases). The CDR3 length is 14 residues. V dropped 3 bases and J dropped 3 bases, with 11 bases sitting between them. Germline CDR1 reads SEHNR; CDR2 reads FQNEAQ (reference sequence). The CDR3 sequence is CASSFRDGDYGYTF. The CDR3 DNA is TGTGCCAGCAGCTTCAGGGATGGGGACTATGGCTACACCTTC.

This clonotype was detected only a few times. The chain combines TRBV9 with TRBJ1-2; D is unclear. CDR3 size: 13 residues. V lost 5 bases, J lost 3 bases, and 11 bases lay in between. Germline lookup yields CDR1 SGDLS and CDR2 YYNGEE. The CDR3 reads CASSRDRYYGYTF. The DNA for the CDR3 is TGTGCCAGCAGTCGTGACCGCTACTATGGCTACACCTTC.

This clonotype has ten or more counts. This chain uses TRBV12-3 or TRBV12-4 with TRBJ1-3; D possibly corresponds to TRBD1 (5 bases). Trimming removed 6 bases from V and 7 bases from J, with 7 bases in between. This CDR3 comprises 11 residues. The CDR3 is CASSWGNTIYF. The CDR3 DNA sequence: TGTGCCAGCAGCTGGGGCAACACCATATATTTT.

The chain couples TRBV6-2 or TRBV6-3 to TRBJ2-7; a possible D gene is TRBD1 (6 bases). From germline, CDR1 is MNHEY and CDR2 SVGEGT. V was pared by 6 bases and J by 3 bases, with 24 bases between. The CDR3 extends over 17 amino acids. The CDR3 reads CASRPPGATGSLYEQYF. The CDR3 DNA reads as TGTGCCAGCAGGCCCCCAGGGGCTACCGGGTCCCTCTACGAGCAGTACTTC.

The sample holds a few counts of this clonotype. CDR3 in DNA: TGTGCCACCAGCAGGGGGGAGAAAAGGAATGAGCAGTTCTTC. This sequence encodes CATSRGEKRNEQFF. V gene TRBV15 combines with J gene TRBJ2-1; the D gene could be TRBD1 or TRBD2 (5 bases each). The length of the CDR3 is 14 residues. Trimming took off 3 bases at V and 7 bases at J, with 13 bases between the two ends. CDR1 and CDR2 (germline): LNHNV, YYDKDF (reference sequence). The full variable domain, completed using reference TRBV15 and TRBJ2-1, is DAMVIQNPRYQVTQFGKPVTLSCSQTLNHNVMYWYQQKSSQAPKLLFHYYDKDFNNEADTPDNFQSRRPNTSFCFLDIRSPGLGDTAMYLCATSRGEKRNEQFFGPGTRLTVL.

This sequence joins TRBV4-1 and TRBJ1-1, with D possibly matching TRBD1 (5 bases). The CDR3 is made up of 16 amino acids. Trimming took off 4 bases at V and 4 bases at J, with 19 bases between the two ends. Per the germline V gene, CDR1 is MGHRA and CDR2 is YSYEKL. This CDR3 reads CASSLRPGLTITEAFF. CDR3 coding DNA: TGCGCCAGCAGCCTCCGACCGGGACTGACCATCACTGAAGCTTTCTTT.

This clonotype was observed a handful of times. This chain connects TRBV2 to TRBJ2-7; unclear D gene. Germline values: CDR1 SNHLY, CDR2 FYNNEI. Between the trimmed V and J ends, which lost 11 bases and 5 bases, there was a span of 10 bases. This CDR3 region has 10 residues. The DNA of the CDR3 is TGTGCCGTACATGGGAACGAGCAGTACTTC. Its protein is CAVHGNEQYF.

This clonotype was seen only a few times. The CDR3 is CASSLASASGIEQYF. CDR3 bases: TGTGCCAGCAGCTTAGCCTCGGCTAGCGGGATCGAGCAGTACTTC. This rearrangement joins TRBV7-9 to TRBJ2-7; TRBD2 matches at 9 bases. V lost 0 bases to trimming and J lost 6 bases; unmatched junction nucleotides: 6. This CDR3 spans 15 amino acids. Germline CDR1 is SEHNR and CDR2 is FQNEAQ (reference sequence).

A few counts support this clonotype. The V gene is TRBV20-1, the J gene TRBJ2-7, with 7 bases fitting TRBD2. The V gene's germline CDR1 is DFQATT and CDR2 SNEGSKA (reference sequence). The CDR3 is 15 amino acids. Trimming at V came to 0 bases and at J to 2 bases, leaving 7 bases not matched to a gene. The CDR3 sequence is CSAREPAGKAYEQYF. Written as DNA, the CDR3 is TGCAGTGCTAGAGAACCAGCGGGGAAAGCCTACGAGCAGTACTTC.

This chain uses TRBV28 with TRBJ2-7; D may be TRBD1 (7 bases). Trimming took 5 bases from V and 0 from J, leaving 11 bases between them. The CDR3 covers 14 residues. Germline V gives CDR1 MDHEN, CDR2 SYDVKM. CDR3 DNA: TGTGCCAGCAGTGTCAGGGGGGTCTCCTACGAGCAGTACTTC. Translation: CASSVRGVSYEQYF.

This clonotype was seen only a few times. The chain carries TRBV4-1 and TRBJ2-3; 13 bases align to TRBD2. In germline, CDR1 is MGHRA, CDR2 YSYEKL. V gave up 3 bases and J gave up 7 bases; unmatched junction bases: 1. The CDR3 runs 14 residues. The CDR3 nucleotides are TGCGCCAGCAGCCAGGGACTAGCGGGGTATACGCAGTATTTT. This translates into CASSQGLAGYTQYF.

This clonotype was observed a few times. V gene TRBV4-2 combines with J gene TRBJ2-3, with a possible D match to TRBD2 (7 bases). With 0 bases removed from V and 0 bases from J, the gap between germline ends came to 10 bases. Germline CDR1 reads LGHNA; CDR2 reads YNFKEQ. CDR3 length: 16 amino acids. This CDR3 reads CASSQDEGGSTDTQYF. The CDR3, as DNA: TGTGCCAGCAGCCAAGATGAGGGGGGGAGCACAGATACGCAGTATTTT.

This clonotype was seen only a few times. The chain carries TRBV29-1 and TRBJ2-1; D uncertain. The germline V gene encodes CDR1 SQVTM and CDR2 ANQGSEA. The V and J ends lost 4 bases and 6 bases respectively, with 7 bases between them. The CDR3 has 11 amino acids. This CDR3 is CSVVFRNEQFF. CDR3 DNA sequence: TGCAGCGTTGTGTTTCGCAATGAGCAGTTCTTC.

This clonotype appeared many times. This rearrangement joins TRBV2 to TRBJ1-2; 7 bases align to TRBD1. Germline values: CDR1 SNHLY, CDR2 FYNNEI. V trimming: 8 bases; J trimming: 1 base; junction bases outside the gene matches: 13. The CDR3 has 16 amino acids. CDR3 loop: CASPQTRQGLNYGYTF. CDR3 bases: TGTGCCAGCCCCCAAACAAGACAGGGCCTTAACTATGGCTACACCTTC.

This clonotype occurred a few times. The chain carries TRBV29-1 and TRBJ2-7; TRBD1 agrees at 7 bases. This CDR3 is built from 13 residues. Germline CDR1 is SQVTM and CDR2 is ANQGSEA. J lost 0 bases, V lost 4 bases, and 3 bases had no gene match. Here the CDR3 reads CSVARDSSYEQYF. CDR3 bases: TGCAGCGTTGCCAGGGACAGCTCCTACGAGCAGTACTTC.

V usage is TRBV7-2 and J usage is TRBJ2-3; tentative D call: TRBD1 (6 bases). Deletions cut 2 bases from V and 8 bases from J, with 17 bases between. The CDR3 is 15 residues long. Germline V gene lookup returns CDR1 SGHTA and CDR2 FQGNSA. CDR3 residues: CASSLPGQLLGTQYF. Here the CDR3 DNA reads TGTGCCAGCAGCTTACCGGGACAATTACTCGGTACGCAGTATTTT.

The genes are TRBV20-1 and TRBJ2-3, with 16 nucleotides matching TRBD2. The length of the CDR3 is 16 residues. Germline CDR1 DFQATT, CDR2 SNEGSKA (reference sequence). The ends lost 1 base at V and 5 bases at J; junction bases unmatched: 3. For the CDR3, the DNA is TGCAGTGCTAGAGTTGGGACTAGCGGGAGGGGAGATACGCAGTATTTT. Its protein is CSARVGTSGRGDTQYF.

This clonotype was observed a few times. This rearrangement joins TRBV28 to TRBJ1-1; D ambiguous. The CDR3 loop spans 17 amino acids. Germline V gene data show CDR1 as MDHEN and CDR2 as SYDVKM. Trimming took 2 bases from V and 1 from J, leaving 17 bases between them. CDR3 loop: CASSLTAPGRRNTEAFF. In nucleotides, the CDR3 is TGTGCCAGCAGTTTAACAGCCCCCGGACGGAGGAACACTGAAGCTTTCTTT.

The J gene is TRBJ2-1, the V gene TRBV4-3; no definite D call. The V and J ends lost 1 base and 8 bases respectively, with 12 bases between them. The CDR3 is 14 residues long. Germline CDR1 reads LGHNA; CDR2 reads YSLEER. The CDR3 DNA follows: TGCGCCAGCAGCCAAGGCGGAACCAAGGATGAGCAGTTCTTC. Protein product: CASSQGGTKDEQFF.

The chain uses TRBV4-1 and TRBJ1-1; 8 bases line up with TRBD1. The germline CDR1 and CDR2 sequences are MGHRA and YSYEKL. The CDR3 length is 15 residues. Trimming at V came to 4 bases and at J to 1 base, leaving 5 bases not matched to a gene. The CDR3 DNA reads TGCGCCAGCAGCCGACCTGGACAGGGGAACACTGAAGCTTTCTTT. It specifies CASSRPGQGNTEAFF.

This clonotype has ten or more counts. The chain combines TRBV7-2 with TRBJ2-3; TRBD2 matches at 9 bases. V lost 2 bases to trimming and J lost 6 bases; unmatched junction nucleotides: 15. The length of the CDR3 is 18 residues. The germline gives CDR1 SGHTA, CDR2 FQGNSA. CDR3 in amino acids: CASSLSSAASGTWDTQYF. CDR3 DNA sequence: TGTGCCAGCAGCTTATCGTCCGCGGCTAGCGGGACCTGGGATACGCAGTATTTT.

The rearrangement uses TRBV27 and TRBJ1-1, with TRBD1 as a possible D gene (5 bases). V lost 3 bases, J lost 3 bases, and 11 bases lay in between. This CDR3 region has 14 residues. Germline assignment: CDR1 MNHEY and CDR2 SMNVEV (reference sequence). The CDR3 reads CASSFLDSHTEAFF. The CDR3 bases are TGTGCCAGCAGTTTCCTTGACAGTCACACTGAAGCTTTCTTT.

The chain employs TRBV11-2 and TRBJ1-2; the D gene is possibly TRBD1 (5 bases). The V gene's germline CDR1 is SGHAT and CDR2 FQNNGV. CDR3 length: 15 residues. Trimming took 0 bases from V and 4 from J, leaving 12 bases between them. CDR3 protein: CASSLDDRPSYGYTF. The DNA of the CDR3 is TGTGCCAGCAGCTTAGATGACAGACCCAGCTATGGCTACACCTTC.

In its sample, this clonotype was seen a few times. V gene TRBV7-2 combines with J gene TRBJ2-6; 9 nucleotides match TRBD2. The germline V gene has CDR1 SGHTA and CDR2 FQGNSA. The CDR3 consists of 17 residues. Germline trimming cut 5 bases from V and 5 bases from J; bases unmatched to any gene: 10. In DNA form, the CDR3 reads TGTGCCAGCAGCCCTCTAGCGGGAATGATAAGGGCCAACGTCCTGACTTTC. Its protein product is CASSPLAGMIRANVLTF.

In this sample, this clonotype turned up a few times. J is TRBJ2-5 and V is TRBV5-1, with TRBD2 identical over 14 bases. This CDR3 spans 16 amino acids. The V and J ends lost 0 bases and 4 bases, in that order; junction bases with no gene match: 2. Germline loops: CDR1 SGHRS, CDR2 YFSETQ. The CDR3 sequence is CASSLGGLAGGETQYF. CDR3 coding DNA: TGCGCCAGCAGCTTGGGAGGACTAGCGGGAGGAGAGACCCAGTACTTC.

This clonotype has a handful of counts. The chain is built from TRBV12-3 or TRBV12-4 and TRBJ1-5, with D uncertain. Trimming took off 3 bases at V and 1 base at J, with 13 bases between the two ends. The CDR3 sequence is 16 residues long. CDR3 loop: CASSFRHSTSNQPQHF. Here the CDR3 DNA reads TGTGCCAGCAGTTTTCGGCACAGTACGAGCAATCAGCCCCAGCATTTT.

The chain links TRBV4-1 to TRBJ1-2; possibly TRBD1 for D (5 bases). V was trimmed by 0 bases and J by 4 bases, leaving 15 bases between them. The CDR3 extends over 16 amino acids. The germline V gene has CDR1 MGHRA and CDR2 YSYEKL. The CDR3 DNA sequence: TGCGCCAGCAGCCAAGAAGAGGGGTGGTTCTCCTATGGCTACACCTTC. Amino acid sequence: CASSQEEGWFSYGYTF.

The J gene is TRBJ2-2, the V gene TRBV27; D is possibly TRBD1 (5 bases). Germline-derived CDR1 and CDR2 are MNHEY and SMNVEV (reference sequence). V lost 3 bases and J lost 7, with 18 bases in between. The CDR3 runs to 16 residues. The CDR3: CASSFLERQGNGELFF. The CDR3 bases are TGTGCCAGCAGTTTCCTTGAAAGGCAGGGCAACGGGGAGCTGTTTTTT.